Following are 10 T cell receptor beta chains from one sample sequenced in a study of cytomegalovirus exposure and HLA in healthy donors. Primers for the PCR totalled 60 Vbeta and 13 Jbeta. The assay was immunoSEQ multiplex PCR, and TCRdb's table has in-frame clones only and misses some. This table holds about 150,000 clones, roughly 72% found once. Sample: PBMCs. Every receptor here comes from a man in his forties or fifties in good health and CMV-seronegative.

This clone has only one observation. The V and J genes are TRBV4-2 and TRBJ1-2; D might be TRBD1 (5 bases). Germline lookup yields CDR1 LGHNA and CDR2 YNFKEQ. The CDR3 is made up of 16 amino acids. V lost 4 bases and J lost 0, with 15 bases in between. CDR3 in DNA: TGTGCCAGCAGCCTCGGGGGAGGGGACTCTAACTATGGCTACACCTTC. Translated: CASSLGGGDSNYGYTF.

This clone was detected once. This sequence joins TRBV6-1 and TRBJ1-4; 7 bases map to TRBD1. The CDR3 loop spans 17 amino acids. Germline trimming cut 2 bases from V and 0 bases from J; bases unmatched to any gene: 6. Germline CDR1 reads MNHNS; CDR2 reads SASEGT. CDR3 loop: CASSEFETGPTNEKLFF. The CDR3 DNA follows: TGTGCCAGCAGTGAATTCGAGACAGGGCCAACTAATGAAAAACTGTTTTTT.

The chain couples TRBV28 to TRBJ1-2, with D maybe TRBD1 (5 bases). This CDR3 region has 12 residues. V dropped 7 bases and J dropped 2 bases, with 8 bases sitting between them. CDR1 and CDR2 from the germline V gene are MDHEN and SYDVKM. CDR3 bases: TGTGCCAGCACGACAGAGAACTATGGCTACACCTTC. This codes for CASTTENYGYTF.

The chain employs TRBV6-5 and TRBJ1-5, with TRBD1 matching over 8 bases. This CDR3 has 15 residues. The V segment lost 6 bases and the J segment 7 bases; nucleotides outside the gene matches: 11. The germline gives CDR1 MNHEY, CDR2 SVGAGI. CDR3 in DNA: TGTGCCAGCAGCGGAGGGACAGGCCGCGGGCAGCCCCAGCATTTT. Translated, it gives CASSGGTGRGQPQHF.

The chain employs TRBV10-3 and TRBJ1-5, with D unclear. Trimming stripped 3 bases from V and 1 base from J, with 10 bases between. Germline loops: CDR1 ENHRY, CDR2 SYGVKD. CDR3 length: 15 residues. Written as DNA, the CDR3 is TGTGCCATCAGTGACTCGGGGAGGAGCAATCAGCCCCAGCATTTT. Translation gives CAISDSGRSNQPQHF.

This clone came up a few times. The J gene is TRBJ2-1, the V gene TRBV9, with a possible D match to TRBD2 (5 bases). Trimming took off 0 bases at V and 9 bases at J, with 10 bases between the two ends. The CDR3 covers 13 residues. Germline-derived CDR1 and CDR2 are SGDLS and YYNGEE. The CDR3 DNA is TGTGCCAGCAGCGTAGGGAGGTACGGTGAGCAGTTCTTC. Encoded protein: CASSVGRYGEQFF.

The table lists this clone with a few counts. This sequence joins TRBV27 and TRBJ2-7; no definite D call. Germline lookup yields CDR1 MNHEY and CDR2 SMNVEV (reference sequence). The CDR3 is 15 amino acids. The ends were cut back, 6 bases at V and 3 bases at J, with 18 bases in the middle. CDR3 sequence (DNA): TGTGCCAGCAGGCTCAGAGCCACCCCCTACTACGAGCAGTACGTC. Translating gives CASRLRATPYYEQYV.

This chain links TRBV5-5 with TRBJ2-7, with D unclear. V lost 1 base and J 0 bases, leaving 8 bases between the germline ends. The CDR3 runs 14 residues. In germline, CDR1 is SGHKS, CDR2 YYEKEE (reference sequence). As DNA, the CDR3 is TGTGCCAGCAGCTTGATGGGCCCCTCCTACGAGCAGTACGTC. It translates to CASSLMGPSYEQYV.

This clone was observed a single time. As DNA, the CDR3 is TGCGCCAGCAGCTTGGGACGGGGGGTAAGGTATACGCAGTATTTT. It encodes CASSLGRGVRYTQYF. V is TRBV5-1 and J is TRBJ2-3; 7 bases are a match to TRBD2. The CDR3 spans 15 residues. Germline V gene data show CDR1 as SGHRS and CDR2 as YFSETQ. Trimming cost V 0 bases and J 7 bases; bases outside gene matches: 8.

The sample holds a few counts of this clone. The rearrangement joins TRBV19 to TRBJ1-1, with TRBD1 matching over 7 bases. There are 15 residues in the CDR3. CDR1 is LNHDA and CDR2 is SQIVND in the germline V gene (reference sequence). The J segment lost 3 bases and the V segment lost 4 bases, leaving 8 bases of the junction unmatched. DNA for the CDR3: TGTGCCAGTAGTACTGGGGACAGAAGTCACACTGAAGCTTTCTTT. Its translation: CASSTGDRSHTEAFF.